This T cell receptor (beta chain) was sequenced during a study of blood T cells in healthy people across ages. Study overall: Per every two T cells, about one barcoded beta molecule was captured by template switching.

Germline V CDR1 and CDR2: MNHEY, SVGAGI. The CDR3 extends over 14 amino acids. Trimming cost V 7 bases and J 8 bases, with 18 bases left between them. Alongside a J-beta primer mix, a sample-barcoded 5' primer served in a second PCR lasting roughly 7 to 11 cycles. A template-switch adaptor with 12 random nucleotides tagged each cDNA molecule. TCRdb itself ran the 5' RACE reads through MiXCR, one entry per CDR3 protein. The profile covers around 1,700,000 distinct CDR3 sequences, with under 30% appearing a single time and 6.5% to 8.5% taken by the ten largest. The chain uses TRBV6-5 and TRBJ2-1, with D perhaps matching TRBD1 or TRBD2 (5 bases each). The sequenced sample was blood. This clonotype was sampled from a woman aged 25 to 45 in good health. The CDR3 DNA sequence: TGTGCCAGCACCGGTAAGGGGCTAGCCGATGAGCAGTTCTTC. Translation: CASTGKGLADEQFF.